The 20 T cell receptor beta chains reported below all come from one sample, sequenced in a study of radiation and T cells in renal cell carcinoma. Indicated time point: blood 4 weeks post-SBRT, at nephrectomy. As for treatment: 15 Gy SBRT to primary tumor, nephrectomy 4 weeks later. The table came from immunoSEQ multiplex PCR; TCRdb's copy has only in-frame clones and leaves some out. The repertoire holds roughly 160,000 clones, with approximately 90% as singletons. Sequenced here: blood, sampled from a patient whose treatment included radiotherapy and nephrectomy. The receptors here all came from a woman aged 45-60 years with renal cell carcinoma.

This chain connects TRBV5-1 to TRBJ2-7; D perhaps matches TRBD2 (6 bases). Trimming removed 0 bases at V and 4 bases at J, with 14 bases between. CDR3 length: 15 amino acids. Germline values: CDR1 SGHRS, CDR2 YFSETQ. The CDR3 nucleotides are TGCGCCAGCAGCTTGGAACCCGGGACTCTATACGAGCAGTACTTC. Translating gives CASSLEPGTLYEQYF.

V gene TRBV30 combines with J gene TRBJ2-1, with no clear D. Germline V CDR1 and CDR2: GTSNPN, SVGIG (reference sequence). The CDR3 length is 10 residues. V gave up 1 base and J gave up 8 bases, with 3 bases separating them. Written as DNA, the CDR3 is TGTGCCTGGAGTGGGGATGAGCAGTTCTTC. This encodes CAWSGDEQFF.

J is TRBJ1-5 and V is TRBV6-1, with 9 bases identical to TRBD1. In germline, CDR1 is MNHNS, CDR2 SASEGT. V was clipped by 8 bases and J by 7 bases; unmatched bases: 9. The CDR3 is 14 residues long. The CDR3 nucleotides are TGTGCCAGCTTAATCGGGACAGGGCCCCAGCCCCAGCATTTT. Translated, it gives CASLIGTGPQPQHF.

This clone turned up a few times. The CDR3 protein is CASSVRGGFLFEQYF. CDR3 coding DNA: TGTGCCAGCAGTGTTCGGGGGGGCTTTCTTTTCGAGCAGTACTTC. This sequence joins TRBV6-1 and TRBJ2-7, with 8 bases matching TRBD2. V shed 4 bases, J shed 6 bases, and the junction held 11 bases outside the gene matches. This CDR3 comprises 15 residues. CDR1 is MNHNS, CDR2 SASEGT, per germline.

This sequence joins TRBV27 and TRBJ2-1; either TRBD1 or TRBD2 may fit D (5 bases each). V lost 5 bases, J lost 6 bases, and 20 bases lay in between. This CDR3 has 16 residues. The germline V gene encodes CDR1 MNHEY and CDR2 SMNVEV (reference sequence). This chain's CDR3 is CASSRTGTAKSNEQFF. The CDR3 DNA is TGTGCCAGCAGTAGGACCGGGACGGCTAAATCCAATGAGCAGTTCTTC.

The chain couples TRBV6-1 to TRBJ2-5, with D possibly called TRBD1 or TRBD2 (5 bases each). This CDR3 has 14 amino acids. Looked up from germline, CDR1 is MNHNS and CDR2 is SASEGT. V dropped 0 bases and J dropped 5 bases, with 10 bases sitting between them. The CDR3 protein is CASSEASGRETQYF. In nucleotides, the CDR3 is TGTGCCAGCAGTGAAGCCTCGGGGCGGGAGACCCAGTACTTC.

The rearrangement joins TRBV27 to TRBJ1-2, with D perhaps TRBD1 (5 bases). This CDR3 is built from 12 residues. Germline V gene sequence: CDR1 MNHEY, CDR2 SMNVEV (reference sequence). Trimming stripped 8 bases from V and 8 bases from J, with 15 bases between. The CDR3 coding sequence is TGTGCCAGCCTTGGGGCAGGTGGGGGCTACACCTTC. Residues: CASLGAGGGYTF.

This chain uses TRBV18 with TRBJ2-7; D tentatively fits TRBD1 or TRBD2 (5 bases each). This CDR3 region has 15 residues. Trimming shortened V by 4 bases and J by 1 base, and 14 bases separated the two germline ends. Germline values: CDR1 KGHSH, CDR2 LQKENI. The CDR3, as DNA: TGTGCCAGCTCACTGGGGTGGGGACCGTCCTACGAGCAGTACTTC. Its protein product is CASSLGWGPSYEQYF. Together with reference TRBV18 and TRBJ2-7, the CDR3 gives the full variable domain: NAGVMQNPRHLVRRRGQEARLRCSPMKGHSHVYWYRQLPEEGLKFMVYLQKENIIDESGMPKERFSAEFPKEGPSILRIQQVVRGDSAAYFCASSLGWGPSYEQYFGPGTRLTVT.

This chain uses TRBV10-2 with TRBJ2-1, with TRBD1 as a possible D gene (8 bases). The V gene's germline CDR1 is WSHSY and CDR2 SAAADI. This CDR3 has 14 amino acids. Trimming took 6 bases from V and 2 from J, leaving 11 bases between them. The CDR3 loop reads CASRTGGAYNEQFF. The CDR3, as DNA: TGCGCCAGCAGAACAGGGGGGGCCTACAATGAGCAGTTCTTC.

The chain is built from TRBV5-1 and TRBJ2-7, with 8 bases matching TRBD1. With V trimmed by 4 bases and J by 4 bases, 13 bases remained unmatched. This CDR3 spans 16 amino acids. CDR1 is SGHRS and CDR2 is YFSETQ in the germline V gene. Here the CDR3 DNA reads TGCGCCAGCAGCCCCCGACGGGACAGGAGTTTTTACGAGCAGTACTTC. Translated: CASSPRRDRSFYEQYF.

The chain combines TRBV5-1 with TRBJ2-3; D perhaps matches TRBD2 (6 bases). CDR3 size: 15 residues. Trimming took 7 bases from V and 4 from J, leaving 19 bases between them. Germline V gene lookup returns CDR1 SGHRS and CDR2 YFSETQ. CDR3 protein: CASQVDGGRPDTQYF. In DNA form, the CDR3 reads TGCGCCAGCCAGGTCGACGGGGGAAGGCCAGATACGCAGTATTTT.

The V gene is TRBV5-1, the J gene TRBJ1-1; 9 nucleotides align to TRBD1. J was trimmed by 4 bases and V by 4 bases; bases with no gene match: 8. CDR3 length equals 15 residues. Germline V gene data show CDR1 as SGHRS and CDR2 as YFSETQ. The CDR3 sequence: CASSPAPGQGTEAFF. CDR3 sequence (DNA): TGCGCCAGCAGCCCCGCCCCGGGACAGGGCACTGAAGCTTTCTTT.

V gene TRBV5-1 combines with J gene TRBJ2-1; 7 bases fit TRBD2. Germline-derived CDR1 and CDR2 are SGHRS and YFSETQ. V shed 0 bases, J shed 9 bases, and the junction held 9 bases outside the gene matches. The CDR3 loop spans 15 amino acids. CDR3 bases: TGCGCCAGCAGCTTGGATGGGGGGGAGGTCAGTGAGCAGTTCTTC. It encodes CASSLDGGEVSEQFF.

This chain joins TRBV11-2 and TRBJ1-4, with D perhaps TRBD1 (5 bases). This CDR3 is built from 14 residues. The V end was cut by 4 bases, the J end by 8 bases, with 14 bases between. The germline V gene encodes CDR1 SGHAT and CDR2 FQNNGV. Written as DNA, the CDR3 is TGTGCCAGCAGCTCTAGAGGACGGGACGAAAAACTGTTTTTT. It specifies CASSSRGRDEKLFF.

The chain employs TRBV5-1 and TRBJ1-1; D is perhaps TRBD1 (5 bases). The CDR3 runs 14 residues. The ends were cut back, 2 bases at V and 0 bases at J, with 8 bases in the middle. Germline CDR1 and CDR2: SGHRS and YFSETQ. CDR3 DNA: TGCGCCAGCAGCTTCGACAGCATGAACACTGAAGCTTTCTTT. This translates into CASSFDSMNTEAFF.

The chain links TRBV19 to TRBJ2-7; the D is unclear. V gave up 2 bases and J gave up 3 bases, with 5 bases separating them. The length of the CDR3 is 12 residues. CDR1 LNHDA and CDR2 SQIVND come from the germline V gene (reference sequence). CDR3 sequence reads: CASSILGYEQYF. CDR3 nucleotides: TGTGCCAGTAGTATATTGGGCTACGAGCAGTACTTC.

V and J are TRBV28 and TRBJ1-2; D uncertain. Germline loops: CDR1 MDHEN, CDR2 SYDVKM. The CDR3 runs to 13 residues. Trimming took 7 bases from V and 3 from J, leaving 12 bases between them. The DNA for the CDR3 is TGTGCCAGCACATCGGGATTTGACTATGGCTACACCTTC. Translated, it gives CASTSGFDYGYTF.

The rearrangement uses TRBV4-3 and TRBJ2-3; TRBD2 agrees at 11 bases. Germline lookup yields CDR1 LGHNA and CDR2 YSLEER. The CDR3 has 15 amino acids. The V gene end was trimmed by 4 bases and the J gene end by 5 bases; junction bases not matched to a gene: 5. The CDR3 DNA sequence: TGCGCCAGCAGCCGAACTAGCGGGGGTGTAGATACGCAGTATTTT. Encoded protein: CASSRTSGGVDTQYF.

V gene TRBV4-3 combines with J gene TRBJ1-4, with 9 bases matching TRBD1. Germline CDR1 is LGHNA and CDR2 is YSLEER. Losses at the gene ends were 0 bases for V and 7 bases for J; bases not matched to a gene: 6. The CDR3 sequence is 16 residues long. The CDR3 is CASSQDVGTGSEKLFF. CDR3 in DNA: TGCGCCAGCAGCCAAGATGTTGGGACAGGGTCTGAAAAACTGTTTTTT.

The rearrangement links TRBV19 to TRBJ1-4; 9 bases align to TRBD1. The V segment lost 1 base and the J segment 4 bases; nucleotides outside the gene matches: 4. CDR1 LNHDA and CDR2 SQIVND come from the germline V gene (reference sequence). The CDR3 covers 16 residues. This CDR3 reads CASSIVQGAGNEKLFF. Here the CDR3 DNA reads TGTGCCAGTAGTATAGTACAGGGGGCCGGTAATGAAAAACTGTTTTTT.